The T cell receptor beta chain described here comes from a study of CD8 T cells in ankylosing spondylitis. Study findings and constraints: Matched ankylosing spondylitis synovial fluid reportedly showed significant enrichment of disease-linked clones. Roughly eight highly homologous variants made up a TCR beta motif, and this motif appeared characteristic of ankylosing spondylitis blood. In synovial fluid and blood from reactive arthritis, some motif variants were previously reported. Peripheral blood samples showed relatively rare disease-linked clones, and these clones were CD8+.

This clonotype appeared many times. The antigen remains unidentified. CDR1 DFQATT and CDR2 SNEGSKA come from the germline V gene (reference sequence). The CDR3 runs 14 residues. Trimming took off 3 bases at V and 4 bases at J, with 10 bases between the two ends. Scientists made TCR beta libraries using quantitative 5'-RACE with molecular barcodes. Each CDR3 protein gets one entry after TCRdb re-called the 5' RACE reads with MiXCR. The sample includes fewer than 550,000 distinct CDR3 sequences, 5.3% of them seen just once. The chain carries TRBV20-1 and TRBJ2-6; D not certain. Sequencing was done on a sample of blood, either unsorted or a sorted T cell fraction (not recorded which). The source of this sequence is a male donor with ankylosing spondylitis. CDR3 sequence reads: CSARNPLGANVLTF. CDR3 DNA: TGCAGTGCTAGGAACCCTCTCGGGGCCAACGTCCTGACTTTC.